Listed below are T cell receptor beta chains from one sample, sequenced in a study of T cell responses to AZD1222 COVID-19 vaccine. Clones were read by immunoSEQ multiplex PCR, and TCRdb kept only the in-frame ones, dropping some. The sample yields under 140,000 clones, around 90% seen once. This specimen consisted of peripheral blood, obtained 28 days after the second AZD1222 dose. The receptors stem from an adult who received the AZD1222 COVID-19 vaccine. CDR3s include the opening cysteine and the closing phenylalanine or tryptophan. D genes are given only for firm matches. A clone size is listed for some rows: how often the clone was seen (once, few, many), or a class if it is expanded.

clone size,J gene,D gene,CDR3 length,V gene,CDR3 protein,CDR3 DNA
-,TRBJ2-3,-,12,TRBV7-9,CASSLRPDTQYF,TGTGCCAGCAGCTTACGTCCAGATACGCAGTATTTT
-,TRBJ1-4,-,15,TRBV27,CASRSRALVKEKLFF,TGTGCCAGCAGAAGCAGGGCGCTGGTGAAAGAAAAACTGTTTTTT
once,TRBJ1-2,-,14,TRBV3-1/TRBV3-2,CASSQGTVNYGYTF,TGTGCCAGCAGCCAAGGGACAGTAAACTATGGCTACACCTTC
-,TRBJ2-5,TRBD2,18,TRBV5-1,CASSLWYGVAGGRETQYF,TGCGCCAGCAGCTTGTGGTACGGTGTAGCGGGAGGGAGGGAGACCCAGTACTTC
-,TRBJ1-2,TRBD1,13,TRBV5-5,CAPQAGQAYGYTF,TGTGCCCCCCAGGCGGGACAGGCCTATGGCTACACCTTC
-,TRBJ2-7,TRBD2,16,TRBV7-6,CASSLIAGGPGDEQYF,TGTGCCAGCAGCTTAATAGCGGGAGGGCCAGGGGACGAGCAGTACTTC
-,TRBJ2-1,TRBD2,15,TRBV28,CASSLSVSGKGEQFF,TGTGCCAGCAGTTTATCGGTTAGCGGGAAGGGTGAGCAGTTCTTC
once,TRBJ1-2,-,13,TRBV7-8,CASSLQGIYGYTF,TGTGCCAGCAGCTTACAGGGGATCTATGGCTACACCTTC
-,TRBJ1-1,-,17,TRBV5-4,CASSADGAIYLNTEAFF,TGTGCCAGCAGCGCGGATGGGGCTATTTACTTGAACACTGAAGCTTTCTTT
-,TRBJ2-1,-,17,TRBV3-1/TRBV3-2,CASSQGAPQSPYNEQFF,TGTGCCAGCAGCCAAGGGGCTCCCCAATCACCCTACAATGAGCAGTTCTTC
-,TRBJ1-3,-,13,TRBV29-1,CSVAQSSGNTIYF,TGCAGCGTTGCGCAGTCCTCTGGAAACACCATATATTTT
-,TRBJ2-3,-,13,TRBV21-1,CASSKVVRDTQYF,TGTGCCAGCAGCAAAGTTGTAAGGGATACGCAGTATTTT
-,TRBJ2-2,TRBD2,15,TRBV10-1,CASSEIAGVAGELFF,TGCGCCAGCAGTGAAATAGCGGGAGTCGCCGGGGAGCTGTTTTTT
few,TRBJ2-2,-,15,TRBV6-4,CASSDSTGNTGELFF,TGTGCCAGCAGTGACTCGACAGGGAACACCGGGGAGCTGTTTTTT
-,TRBJ1-1,-,15,TRBV28,CASSLRPLQNTEAFF,TGTGCCAGCAGTTTACGTCCTCTACAGAACACTGAAGCTTTCTTT
-,TRBJ2-3,TRBD1,16,TRBV6-1,CASSAYDRASTDTQYF,TGTGCCAGCAGTGCGTATGACAGGGCTAGCACAGATACGCAGTATTTT
-,TRBJ1-2,-,14,TRBV29-1,CSVDIAGADYGYTF,TGCAGCGTTGACATCGCGGGTGCGGACTATGGCTACACCTTC
-,TRBJ1-2,-,13,TRBV6-5,CASSPDGSYGYTF,TGTGCCAGCAGTCCGGACGGATCCTATGGCTACACCTTC
-,TRBJ1-6,-,16,TRBV4-1,CASSQAAGRYNSPLHF,TGCGCCAGCAGCCAAGCGGCGGGAAGGTATAATTCACCCCTCCACTTT
-,TRBJ2-7,-,15,TRBV5-1,CASSLAGKSPDEQYF,TGCGCCAGCAGCTTAGCGGGTAAGTCCCCCGACGAGCAGTACTTC
-,TRBJ2-7,-,12,TRBV10-3,CAISERLHEQYF,TGTGCCATCAGTGAACGGCTCCACGAGCAGTACTTC
-,TRBJ2-5,-,13,TRBV7-7,CASAPGGWETQYF,TGTGCTAGCGCACCGGGGGGCTGGGAGACCCAGTACTTC
-,TRBJ1-6,-,15,TRBV11-2,CASSLVVKGNSPLHF,TGTGCCAGCAGCTTAGTCGTGAAGGGAAATTCACCCCTCCACTTT
-,TRBJ2-2,-,14,TRBV27,CASTDRQNTGELFF,TGTGCCAGCACGGACAGACAGAACACCGGGGAGCTGTTTTTT
once,TRBJ1-4,-,15,TRBV19,CASSWDGGGTGKLFF,TGTGCCAGTAGTTGGGACGGAGGGGGGACGGGAAAACTGTTTTTT
-,TRBJ1-5,-,12,TRBV12-5,CASGLGSQPQHF,TGTGCTAGTGGTTTGGGGAGTCAGCCCCAGCATTTT
-,TRBJ1-1,TRBD1,16,TRBV5-6,CASSLAQGQGTTEAFF,TGTGCCAGCAGCTTGGCCCAGGGACAGGGGACCACTGAAGCTTTCTTT
-,TRBJ2-1,TRBD2,15,TRBV6-5,CASSYMGGGGREQFF,TGTGCCAGCAGTTACATGGGAGGCGGGGGTCGGGAGCAGTTCTTC
-,TRBJ2-3,-,12,TRBV18,CASSPSTDTQYF,TGTGCCAGCTCACCGAGCACAGATACGCAGTATTTT
-,TRBJ1-1,-,13,TRBV11-2,CASSPVLNTEAFF,TGTGCCAGCAGCCCCGTTCTGAACACTGAAGCTTTCTTT
-,TRBJ1-3,TRBD1,17,TRBV6-2/TRBV6-3,CASSPTGTGFSGNTIYF,TGTGCCAGCAGCCCCACCGGGACAGGATTCTCTGGAAACACCATATATTTT
-,TRBJ1-4,TRBD1,15,TRBV3-1/TRBV3-2,CASSQDRQGARKLFF,TGTGCCAGCAGCCAAGATCGGCAGGGGGCGCGGAAACTGTTTTTT
-,TRBJ2-7,TRBD1,15,TRBV19,CASSRTGQNSYEQYF,TGTGCCAGTAGTCGGACAGGACAGAACTCCTACGAGCAGTACTTC
-,TRBJ2-7,TRBD1,15,TRBV7-9,CASSLYGQENYEQYF,TGTGCCAGCAGCTTATACGGACAGGAAAACTACGAGCAGTACTTC
-,TRBJ2-2,TRBD2,15,TRBV11-3,CASIKRGGDTGELFF,TGTGCCAGCATCAAGCGGGGGGGCGACACCGGGGAGCTGTTTTTT
-,TRBJ1-1,TRBD1,16,TRBV18,CASSPQAGQGKTEAFF,TGTGCCAGCTCACCCCAGGCGGGACAGGGAAAGACTGAAGCTTTCTTT
-,TRBJ1-6,TRBD1,15,TRBV28,CASSSHDRVNSPLHF,TGTGCCAGCAGTTCCCACGACAGGGTGAACTCACCCCTCCACTTT
-,TRBJ1-3,-,16,TRBV5-1,CASSSGGTTYGNTIYF,TGCGCCAGCAGCTCGGGGGGGACAACCTATGGAAACACCATATATTTT
-,TRBJ1-2,-,14,TRBV27,CASSTSRANYGYTF,TGTGCCAGCAGTACATCCAGAGCTAACTATGGCTACACCTTC
-,TRBJ1-2,-,13,TRBV3-1/TRBV3-2,CASSRGGFVSYTF,TGTGCCAGCAGCCGAGGTGGATTCGTGAGCTACACCTTC
-,TRBJ1-2,TRBD1,15,TRBV27,CASSPPRGLKSSYTF,TGTGCCAGCAGTCCCCCCAGGGGGCTAAAATCCTCTTACACCTTC